A single sample gave rise to the 9 T cell receptor beta chains below, sequenced in a study of blood T cell repertoires in COVID-19. The assay was immunoSEQ multiplex PCR, and TCRdb's table has in-frame clones only and misses some. The sample contains about 59,000 clones, approximately 92% of which appear only once. The specimen sequenced was peripheral blood. The receptors derive from a man of 80 years or more with acute or convalescent COVID-19.

J is TRBJ1-5 and V is TRBV18; D remains unclear. Per germline, CDR1 KGHSH and CDR2 LQKENI. This CDR3 is built from 15 residues. The ends were cut back, 3 bases at V and 4 bases at J, with 13 bases in the middle. In DNA, the CDR3 is TGTGCCAGCTCACCTACATCATCTCCTAATCAGCCCCAGCATTTT. Protein sequence: CASSPTSSPNQPQHF.

This chain links TRBV2 with TRBJ2-3, with 12 bases that match TRBD2. V dropped 5 bases and J dropped 3; count of bases not matched to a gene: 9. This CDR3 comprises 17 residues. The germline CDR1 and CDR2 sequences are SNHLY and FYNNEI. As DNA, the CDR3 is TGTGCCAGCAGTCTAGCCCTTACTAGCGGGGGGACAGATACGCAGTATTTT. It translates to CASSLALTSGGTDTQYF. The full variable domain, completed using reference TRBV2 and TRBJ2-3, is EPEVTQTPSHQVTQMGQEVILRCVPISNHLYFYWYRQILGQKVEFLVSFYNNEISEKSEIFDDQFSVERPDGSNFTLKIRSTKLEDSAMYFCASSLALTSGGTDTQYFGPGTRLTVL.

This clone was seen once. This chain connects TRBV12-3 or TRBV12-4 to TRBJ1-2, with 8 bases fitting TRBD1. V gave up 6 bases and J gave up 8 bases; unmatched junction bases: 8. The CDR3 is 13 amino acids. CDR3 sequence (DNA): TGTGCCAGCAGGCCTCAGGGGGCGCACGGCTACACCTTC. Amino acid sequence: CASRPQGAHGYTF.

The J gene is TRBJ2-3, the V gene TRBV24-1; TRBD2 aligns across 10 bases. The J segment lost 6 bases and the V segment lost 5 bases, leaving 10 bases of the junction unmatched. Germline lookup yields CDR1 KGHDR and CDR2 SFDVKD. This CDR3 contains 16 residues. The CDR3 region has the DNA TGTGCCACCAGTGGGGGGCTAGCGGGGGACGGGGATACGCAGTATTTT. It is translated as CATSGGLAGDGDTQYF.

J is TRBJ2-3 and V is TRBV29-1; TRBD2 aligns across 11 bases. The V segment lost 7 bases and the J segment 1 base; nucleotides outside the gene matches: 7. Germline V gene data show CDR1 as SQVTM and CDR2 as ANQGSEA. The CDR3 is 15 amino acids. Here the CDR3 DNA reads TGCAGCGCCACCGGGACTAGCGGACGCACAGATACGCAGTATTTT. It specifies CSATGTSGRTDTQYF.

V usage is TRBV5-1 and J usage is TRBJ2-3; 8 bases line up with TRBD1. Germline CDR1 reads SGHRS; CDR2 reads YFSETQ. The CDR3 sequence is 17 residues long. J gave up 5 bases and V 0 bases, and 11 bases lay outside the gene matches. CDR3 amino acids: CASSLGRRGPSRDTQYF. The CDR3 coding sequence is TGCGCCAGCAGCTTGGGTCGCAGGGGGCCTAGTAGAGATACGCAGTATTTT.

This clone was counted once. The rearrangement links TRBV18 to TRBJ2-5, with 11 bases identical to TRBD2. CDR1 and CDR2 (germline): KGHSH, LQKENI. The CDR3 has 15 amino acids. J lost 3 bases, V lost 6 bases, and 6 bases had no gene match. Here the CDR3 DNA reads TGTGCCAGCTCCCCCGGGACTAGCGGAGAAGAGACCCAGTACTTC. As protein: CASSPGTSGEETQYF.

DNA of the CDR3: TGCGCCAGCAGCCTTACTAGCGGGGGTTCCAACACCGGGGAGCTGTTTTTT. It encodes CASSLTSGGSNTGELFF. This rearrangement joins TRBV5-1 to TRBJ2-2; TRBD2 matches 11 bases. The V and J ends lost 4 bases and 2 bases, in that order; junction bases with no gene match: 7. Germline CDR1 and CDR2: SGHRS and YFSETQ. The CDR3 consists of 17 residues.

This chain links TRBV2 with TRBJ2-7; 9 positions match TRBD2. CDR3 size: 16 residues. V was clipped by 5 bases and J by 5 bases; unmatched bases: 13. Germline-derived CDR1 and CDR2 are SNHLY and FYNNEI. CDR3 sequence reads: CASSLVSGGQMNEQYF. As DNA, the CDR3 is TGTGCCAGCAGTCTAGTTAGCGGGGGCCAAATGAACGAGCAGTACTTC.